Shown below are 2 T cell receptor beta chains from a single sample sequenced in a study of blood T cells in healthy people across ages. With a J-beta primer mix and a sample-barcoded 5' primer, a second PCR ran about 7 to 12 cycles. TCRdb used MiXCR to reprocess the 5' RACE reads, holding one entry per CDR3 protein. Altogether about 560,000 distinct CDR3 sequences are present, around a quarter being singletons, with the ten largest covering approximately 3.5%. These data also featured in a second study, about T cells of mothers and their children.

Material for sequencing was blood. Receptor source: a boy younger than 10 in good health.

This clonotype turned up a few times. The chain recombines TRBV24-1 with TRBJ2-6; D is ambiguous. V was clipped by 4 bases and J by 2 bases, with 8 bases between them. From germline, CDR1 is KGHDR and CDR2 SFDVKD. CDR3 length: 15 residues. CDR3 protein: CATSDATTGANVLTF. The CDR3 DNA follows: TGTGCCACCAGTGACGCCACCACTGGGGCCAACGTCCTGACTTTC.

The chain uses TRBV15 and TRBJ2-1, with D possibly matching TRBD1 (6 bases). Looked up from germline, CDR1 is LNHNV and CDR2 is YYDKDF (reference sequence). The CDR3 contains 15 residues. The V end was cut by 5 bases, the J end by 4 bases, with 15 bases between. CDR3 in DNA: TGTGCCACCAGCGACACGGGACACTTATACAATGAGCAGTTCTTC. This translates into CATSDTGHLYNEQFF. Supplemented by reference TRBV15 and TRBJ2-1, the full variable domain reads DAMVIQNPRYQVTQFGKPVTLSCSQTLNHNVMYWYQQKSSQAPKLLFHYYDKDFNNEADTPDNFQSRRPNTSFCFLDIRSPGLGDTAMYLCATSDTGHLYNEQFFGPGTRLTVL.